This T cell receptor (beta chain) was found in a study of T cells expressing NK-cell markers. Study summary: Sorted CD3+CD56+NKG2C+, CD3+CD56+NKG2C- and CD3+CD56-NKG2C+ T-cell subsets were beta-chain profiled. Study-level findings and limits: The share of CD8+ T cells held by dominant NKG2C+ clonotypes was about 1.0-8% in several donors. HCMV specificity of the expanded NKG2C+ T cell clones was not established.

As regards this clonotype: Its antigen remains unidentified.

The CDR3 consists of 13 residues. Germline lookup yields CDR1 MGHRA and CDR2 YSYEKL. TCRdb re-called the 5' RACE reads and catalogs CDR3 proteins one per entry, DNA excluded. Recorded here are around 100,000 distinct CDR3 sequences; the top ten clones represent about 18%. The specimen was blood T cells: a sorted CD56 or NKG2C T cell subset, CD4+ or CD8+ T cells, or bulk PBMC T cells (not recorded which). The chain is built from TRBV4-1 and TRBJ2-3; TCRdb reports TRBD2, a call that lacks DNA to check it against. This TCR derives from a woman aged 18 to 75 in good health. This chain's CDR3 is CASSQGRGDTQYF.